These 23 T cell receptor beta chains came from one sample sequenced in a study of blood T cell repertoires in COVID-19 (dated by TCRdb to 2018 to 2021). Library creation used the immunoSEQ multiplex PCR assay. As stored in TCRdb, this immuneACCESS dataset retains in-frame rearrangements with V and J assigned. A fraction of the clones does not appear; measured against another copy, unresolved V genes explain less than half of the discrepancy, and the remainder lacks a known reason. The sample table records around 100,000 clones; 88% of these occur just once. Around 5.4% of the sample is in the top ten clones. What was sequenced was peripheral blood. Source of these receptors: a human donor in a cohort sampled during active COVID-19.

V gene TRBV18 combines with J gene TRBJ2-7; tentative D call: TRBD2 (6 bases). V lost 4 bases and J lost 5, with 12 bases in between. Germline lookup yields CDR1 KGHSH and CDR2 LQKENI. The CDR3 runs to 13 residues. The CDR3 DNA reads TGTGCCAGCTCACTGGCGGGGTTCGACGAGCAGTACTTC. It yields the protein CASSLAGFDEQYF.

This sequence joins TRBV7-2 and TRBJ2-7; no firm D call. V was cut by 1 base and J by 0 bases, with 10 bases left in between. The CDR3 totals 15 residues. The V gene's germline CDR1 is SGHTA and CDR2 FQGNSA. This CDR3 reads CASSLDNIPSYEQYF. For the CDR3, the DNA is TGTGCCAGCAGCTTAGATAACATCCCCTCCTACGAGCAGTACTTC.

J is TRBJ2-7 and V is TRBV24-1, with D possibly matching TRBD2 (7 bases). The V gene's germline CDR1 is KGHDR and CDR2 SFDVKD. V dropped 5 bases and J dropped 2 bases, with 21 bases sitting between them. This CDR3 contains 17 residues. The CDR3 sequence: CATSGQGRQGTTYEQYF. Here the CDR3 DNA reads TGTGCCACCAGTGGCCAAGGGCGGCAGGGGACTACCTACGAGCAGTACTTC.

V usage is TRBV19 and J usage is TRBJ2-1; TRBD1 matches at 7 bases. Germline V CDR1 and CDR2: LNHDA, SQIVND (reference sequence). V gave up 5 bases and J gave up 4 bases; unmatched junction bases: 8. The CDR3 covers 15 residues. The CDR3: CASSLGQAGYNEQFF. The CDR3 DNA follows: TGTGCCAGTAGTCTAGGACAGGCCGGTTACAATGAGCAGTTCTTC.

The rearrangement uses TRBV5-1 and TRBJ2-2, with 13 bases identical to TRBD2. The CDR3 has 19 residues. Germline V gene data show CDR1 as SGHRS and CDR2 as YFSETQ. The trim removed 4 bases at V and 1 base at J, leaving 10 bases unmatched. The CDR3 here is CASSDLVGLAGVNTGELFF. The CDR3 nucleotides read TGCGCCAGCAGCGATCTAGTTGGACTAGCGGGAGTGAACACCGGGGAGCTGTTTTTT.

The chain is built from TRBV10-3 and TRBJ2-6; 11 nucleotides line up with TRBD1. The CDR3 runs to 20 residues. V gave up 2 bases and J gave up 4 bases; unmatched junction bases: 13. Germline V CDR1 and CDR2: ENHRY, SYGVKD. The CDR3 DNA sequence: TGTGCCATCAGTGAGAGGGGTCCCGGGACAGGGGGATCAGGGGCCAACGTCCTGACTTTC. Translating gives CAISERGPGTGGSGANVLTF.

The chain uses TRBV10-3 and TRBJ1-3, with D hard to call. Germline-derived CDR1 and CDR2 are ENHRY and SYGVKD. The length of the CDR3 is 14 residues. V dropped 4 bases and J dropped 4 bases, with 11 bases sitting between them. The CDR3 is CAISGESYGNTIYF. DNA of the CDR3: TGTGCCATCAGTGGTGAGAGCTACGGAAACACCATATATTTT.

V and J are TRBV18 and TRBJ2-7; 7 nucleotides agree with TRBD1. Germline trimming cut 1 base from V and 5 bases from J; bases unmatched to any gene: 11. Germline V gene data show CDR1 as KGHSH and CDR2 as LQKENI. The CDR3 covers 16 residues. CDR3: CASSPQLRTGFNEQYF. The CDR3 DNA follows: TGTGCCAGCTCACCACAACTAAGGACAGGTTTCAACGAGCAGTACTTC.

The CDR3 region has the DNA TGTGCCAGCAGCTCTCTAGCGGGAGTCGACAATGAGCAGTTCTTC. Translation gives CASSSLAGVDNEQFF. This chain uses TRBV7-8 with TRBJ2-1; 10 bases are shared with TRBD2. Germline trimming cut 4 bases from V and 5 bases from J; bases unmatched to any gene: 5. This CDR3 has 15 residues. Looked up from germline, CDR1 is SGHVS and CDR2 is FQNEAQ.

This chain joins TRBV19 and TRBJ1-3, with TRBD1 as a possible D gene (5 bases). V was shortened by 5 bases and J by 0 bases, with 11 bases between the two germline ends. This CDR3 comprises 15 residues. Germline V lookup: CDR1 LNHDA, CDR2 SQIVND (reference sequence). The CDR3 region has the DNA TGTGCCAGTAGTGTGACAGTGTACTCTGGAAACACCATATATTTT. It translates to CASSVTVYSGNTIYF.

The chain couples TRBV1 to TRBJ2-3; the tabulated D call, TRBD2, remains unverified against the DNA. TRBV1 counts as a pseudogene. The CDR3 has 14 amino acids. In nucleotides, the CDR3 is TGCACCAGAGAGGCGGGACCATACACAGATACGCAGTATTTT. Encoded protein: CTREAGPYTDTQYF.

The V call is TRBV7-2, the J call TRBJ2-1; 7 positions agree with TRBD1. Germline CDR1 is SGHTA and CDR2 is FQGNSA. This CDR3 contains 14 residues. The ends lost 3 bases at V and 10 bases at J; junction bases unmatched: 9. The CDR3 is CASSLTGRRVEQFF. The CDR3 DNA is TGTGCCAGCAGCTTGACAGGGCGGCGAGTCGAGCAGTTCTTC.

The chain carries TRBV24-1 and TRBJ2-1; 13 bases are shared with TRBD2. Per germline, CDR1 KGHDR and CDR2 SFDVKD. This CDR3 is built from 19 residues. The J segment lost 5 bases and the V segment lost 5 bases, leaving 14 bases of the junction unmatched. Here the CDR3 DNA reads TGTGCCACCAGTGCACTAATATCGACTAGCGGGAGGCAGGACAATGAGCAGTTCTTC. It translates to CATSALISTSGRQDNEQFF.

The chain is built from TRBV19 and TRBJ1-1; TRBD1 might be the D (6 bases). CDR1 is LNHDA and CDR2 is SQIVND in the germline V gene (reference sequence). This CDR3 has 14 residues. V was clipped by 5 bases and J by 4 bases, with 14 bases between them. In DNA form, the CDR3 reads TGTGCCAGTAGTGTCCGGACAGTTACCACTGAAGCTTTCTTT. It yields the protein CASSVRTVTTEAFF. Together with reference TRBV19 and TRBJ1-1, the CDR3 gives the full variable domain: DGGITQSPKYLFRKEGQNVTLSCEQNLNHDAMYWYRQDPGQGLRLIYYSQIVNDFQKGDIAEGYSVSREKKESFPLTVTSAQKNPTAFYLCASSVRTVTTEAFFGQGTRLTVV.

This rearrangement joins TRBV18 to TRBJ1-5, with D maybe TRBD1 (6 bases). V lost 8 bases and J lost 6, with 26 bases in between. This CDR3 has 17 amino acids. Germline V gene data show CDR1 as KGHSH and CDR2 as LQKENI. CDR3 loop: CASPQYRAVGISQPQHF. The CDR3 DNA follows: TGTGCCAGCCCTCAATACAGGGCGGTGGGCATTAGTCAGCCCCAGCATTTT.

The chain carries TRBV7-6 and TRBJ2-7; perhaps TRBD2 as D (6 bases). V lost 2 bases, J lost 6 bases, and 11 bases lay in between. Germline assignment: CDR1 SGHVS and CDR2 FNYEAQ. This CDR3 has 13 amino acids. The CDR3 DNA is TGTGCCAGCAGCTTATCGGAGGGAGGCGAGCAGTACTTC. Translation: CASSLSEGGEQYF.

This clone was found a few times. A junction boundary mismatches the germline segment, possibly from a read error. The rearrangement links TRBV15 to TRBJ2-5; D unresolved. The CDR3 runs 12 residues. CDR1 is LNHNV, CDR2 YYDKDF, per germline (reference sequence). CDR3 in amino acids: CATSRDMAPMHF. The CDR3, as DNA: TGTGCCACCAGCAGAGATATGGCCCCAATGCACTTC. Variable domain in full (rest from reference TRBV15 and TRBJ2-5): DAMVIQNPRYQVTQFGKPVTLSCSQTLNHNVMYWYQQKSSQAPKLLFHYYDKDFNNEADTPDNFQSRRPNTSFCFLDIRSPGLGDTAMYLCATSRDMAPMHFGPGTRLLVL.

In the case of this clone: Germline is not matched at one junction end, which may reflect a read error. V is TRBV6-1 and J is TRBJ2-1; 9 bases map to TRBD1. CDR1 and CDR2 from the germline V gene are MNHNS and SASEGT. The CDR3 sequence is 15 residues long. CDR3 sequence reads: CASREGAGQGNEQFF. The CDR3, as DNA: TGTGCCAGCAGGGAAGGGGCTGGACAGGGGAATGAGCAGTTCTTC.

V and J are TRBV7-9 and TRBJ1-6, with 8 bases identical to TRBD1. Germline CDR1 and CDR2: SEHNR and FQNEAQ (reference sequence). Trimming at V came to 0 bases and at J to 7 bases, leaving 2 bases not matched to a gene. This CDR3 has 15 residues. CDR3 protein: CASSLAGQANSPLHF. CDR3 nucleotide sequence: TGTGCCAGCAGCTTAGCGGGACAGGCGAATTCACCCCTCCACTTT.

This clone was counted between two and nine times. J is TRBJ2-7 and V is TRBV5-1; tentatively, D is TRBD1 (6 bases). The V and J ends lost 4 bases and 1 base respectively, with 15 bases between them. There are 15 residues in the CDR3. Germline values: CDR1 SGHRS, CDR2 YFSETQ. In nucleotides, the CDR3 is TGCGCCAGCAGCCTGTTAGGGGGACGTTCCTACGAGCAGTACTTC. This codes for CASSLLGGRSYEQYF.

This clone was counted only a few times. The V call is TRBV5-4, the J call TRBJ2-7; maybe TRBD2 (6 bases). Germline V lookup: CDR1 SGHNT, CDR2 YYREEE (reference sequence). The CDR3 covers 14 residues. Trimming cost V 3 bases and J 2 bases, with 12 bases left between them. This CDR3 reads CASSSGLPPYEQYF. The DNA for the CDR3 is TGTGCCAGCAGCTCGGGACTTCCACCCTACGAGCAGTACTTC.

This sequence joins TRBV21-1 and TRBJ2-3; the table's D call TRBD2 went unverified against the DNA. TRBV21-1 counts as a pseudogene. The CDR3 contains 18 residues. This chain's CDR3 is CASSKDTGGGYSTDTQYF. The CDR3 DNA reads TGTGCCAGCAGCAAAGACACCGGAGGCGGATATAGCACAGATACGCAGTATTTT.

The chain is built from TRBV20-1 and TRBJ2-7; the D gene is possibly TRBD2 (6 bases). V was pared by 5 bases and J by 7 bases, with 12 bases between. Looked up from germline, CDR1 is DFQATT and CDR2 is SNEGSKA (reference sequence). This CDR3 region has 11 residues. The CDR3 loop reads CSAVFRGEQYF. The CDR3 DNA reads as TGCAGTGCTGTCTTCCGGGGGGAGCAGTACTTC.